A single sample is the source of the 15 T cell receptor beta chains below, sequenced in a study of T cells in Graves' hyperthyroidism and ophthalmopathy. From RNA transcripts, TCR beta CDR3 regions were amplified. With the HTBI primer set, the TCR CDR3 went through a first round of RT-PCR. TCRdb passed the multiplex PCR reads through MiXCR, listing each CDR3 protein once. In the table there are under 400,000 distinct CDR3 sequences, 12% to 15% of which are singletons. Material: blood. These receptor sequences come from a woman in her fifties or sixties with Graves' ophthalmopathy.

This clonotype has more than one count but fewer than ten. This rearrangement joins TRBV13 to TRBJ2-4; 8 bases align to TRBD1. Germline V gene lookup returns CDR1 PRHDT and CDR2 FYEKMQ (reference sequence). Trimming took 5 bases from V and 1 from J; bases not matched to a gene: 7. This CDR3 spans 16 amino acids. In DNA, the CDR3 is TGTGCCAGCAGCACCTCAGGGGGCGCCGCCAAAAACATTCAGTACTTC. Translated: CASSTSGGAAKNIQYF.

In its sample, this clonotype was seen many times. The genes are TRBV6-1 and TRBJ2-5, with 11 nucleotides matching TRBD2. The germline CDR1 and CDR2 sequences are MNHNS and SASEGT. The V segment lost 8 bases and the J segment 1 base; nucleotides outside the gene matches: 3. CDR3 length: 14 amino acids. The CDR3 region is CASGGLAGQETQYF. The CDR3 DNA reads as TGTGCCAGCGGAGGACTAGCGGGCCAAGAGACCCAGTACTTC.

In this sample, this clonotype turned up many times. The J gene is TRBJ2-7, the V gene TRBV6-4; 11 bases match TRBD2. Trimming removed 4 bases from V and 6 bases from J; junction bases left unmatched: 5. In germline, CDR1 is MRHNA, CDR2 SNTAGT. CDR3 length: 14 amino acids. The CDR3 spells CASSALAGGSEQYF. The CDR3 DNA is TGTGCCAGCAGTGCGCTAGCGGGAGGATCCGAGCAGTACTTC.

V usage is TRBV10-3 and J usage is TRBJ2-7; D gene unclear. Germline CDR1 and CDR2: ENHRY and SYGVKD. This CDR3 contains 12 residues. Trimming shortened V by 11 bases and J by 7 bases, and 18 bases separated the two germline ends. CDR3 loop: CAPTDGLEEQYF. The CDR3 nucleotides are TGTGCCCCCACGGACGGGCTCGAGGAGCAGTACTTC.

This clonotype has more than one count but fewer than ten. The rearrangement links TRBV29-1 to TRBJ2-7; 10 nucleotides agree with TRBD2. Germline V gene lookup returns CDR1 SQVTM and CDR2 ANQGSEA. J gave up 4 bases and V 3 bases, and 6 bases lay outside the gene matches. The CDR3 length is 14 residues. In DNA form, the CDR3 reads TGCAGCGTTGATCCTAGCGGGAGAGGTTACGAGCAGTACTTC. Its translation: CSVDPSGRGYEQYF.

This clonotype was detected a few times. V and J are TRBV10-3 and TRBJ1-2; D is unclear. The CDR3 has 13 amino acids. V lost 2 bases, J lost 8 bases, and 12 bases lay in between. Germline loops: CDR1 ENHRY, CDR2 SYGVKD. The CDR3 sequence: CAISEILGSGYTF. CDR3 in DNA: TGTGCCATCAGTGAGATCCTGGGATCCGGCTACACCTTC.

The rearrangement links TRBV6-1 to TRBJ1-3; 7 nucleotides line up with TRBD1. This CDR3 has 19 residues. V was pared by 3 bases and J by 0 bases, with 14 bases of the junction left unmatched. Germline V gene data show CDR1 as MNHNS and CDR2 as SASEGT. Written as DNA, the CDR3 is TGTGCCAGCAGTGATCCCCCAGGCTCAGGGGGAAGCTCTGGAAACACCATATATTTT. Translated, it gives CASSDPPGSGGSSGNTIYF.

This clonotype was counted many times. DNA for the CDR3: TGTGCCAGCAGCTTCCTGCGGGGGAGGGGCGGCGAGCAGTACTTC. Its translation is CASSFLRGRGGEQYF. The J gene is TRBJ2-7, the V gene TRBV11-2; 7 bases are a match to TRBD2. The V and J ends lost 3 bases and 6 bases, in that order; junction bases with no gene match: 11. Germline V lookup: CDR1 SGHAT, CDR2 FQNNGV. CDR3 length: 15 residues. Drawing the rest from reference TRBV11-2 and TRBJ2-7, the complete variable domain is EAGVAQSPRYKIIEKRQSVAFWCNPISGHATLYWYQQILGQGPKLLIQFQNNGVVDDSQLPKDRFSAERLKGVDSTLKIQPAKLEDSAVYLCASSFLRGRGGEQYFGPGTRLTVT.

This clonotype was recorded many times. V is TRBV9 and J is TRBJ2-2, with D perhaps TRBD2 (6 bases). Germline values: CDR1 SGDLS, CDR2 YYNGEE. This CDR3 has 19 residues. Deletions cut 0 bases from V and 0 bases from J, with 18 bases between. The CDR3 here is CASSVAGSGLLANTGELFF. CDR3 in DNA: TGTGCCAGCAGCGTAGCGGGGTCGGGACTCCTCGCGAACACCGGGGAGCTGTTTTTT.

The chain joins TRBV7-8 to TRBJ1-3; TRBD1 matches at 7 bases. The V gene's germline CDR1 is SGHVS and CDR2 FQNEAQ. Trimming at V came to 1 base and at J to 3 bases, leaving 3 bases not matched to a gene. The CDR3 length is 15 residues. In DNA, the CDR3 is TGTGCCAGCAGCTTAGAGGGGGCCGGTGGAAACACCATATATTTT. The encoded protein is CASSLEGAGGNTIYF.

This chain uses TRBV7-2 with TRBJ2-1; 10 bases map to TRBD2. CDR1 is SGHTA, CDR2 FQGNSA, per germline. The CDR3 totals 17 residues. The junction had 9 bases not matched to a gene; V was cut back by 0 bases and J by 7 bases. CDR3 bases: TGTGCCAGCAGCTTAGCATCGGCTAGCGGGAGTACAAATGAGCAGTTCTTC. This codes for CASSLASASGSTNEQFF. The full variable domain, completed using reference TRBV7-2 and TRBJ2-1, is GAGVSQSPSNKVTEKGKDVELRCDPISGHTALYWYRQSLGQGLEFLIYFQGNSAPDKSGLPSDRFSAERTGGSVSTLTIQRTQQEDSAVYLCASSLASASGSTNEQFFGPGTRLTVL.

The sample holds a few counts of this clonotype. The CDR3 protein is CASSPVVGSGSYEQYF. In nucleotides, the CDR3 is TGTGCCAGCAGCCCTGTGGTAGGTAGCGGGAGTTACGAGCAGTACTTC. The chain links TRBV7-2 to TRBJ2-7, with TRBD2 identical over 9 bases. The CDR3 runs 16 residues. Trimming cost V 5 bases and J 4 bases; bases outside gene matches: 12. Germline values: CDR1 SGHTA, CDR2 FQGNSA.

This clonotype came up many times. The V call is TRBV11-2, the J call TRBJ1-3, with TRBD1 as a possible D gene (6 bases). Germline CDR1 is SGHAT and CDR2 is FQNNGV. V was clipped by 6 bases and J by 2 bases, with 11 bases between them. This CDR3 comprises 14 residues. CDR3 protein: CASRKTGTGNTIYF. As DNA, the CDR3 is TGTGCCAGCAGAAAAACAGGGACTGGAAACACCATATATTTT.

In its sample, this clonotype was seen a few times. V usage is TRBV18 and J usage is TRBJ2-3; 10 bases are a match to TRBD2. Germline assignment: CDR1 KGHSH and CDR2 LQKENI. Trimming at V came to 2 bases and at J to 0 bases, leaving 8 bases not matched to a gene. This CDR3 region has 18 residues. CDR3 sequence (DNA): TGTGCCAGCTCACCATCCCGCGTGACTAGCGGGAGCACAGATACGCAGTATTTT. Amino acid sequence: CASSPSRVTSGSTDTQYF.

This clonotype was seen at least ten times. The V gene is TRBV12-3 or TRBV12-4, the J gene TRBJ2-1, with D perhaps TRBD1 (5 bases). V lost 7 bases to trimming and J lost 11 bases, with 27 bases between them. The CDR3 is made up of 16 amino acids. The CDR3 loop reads CASILRQGASTIKQFF. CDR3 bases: TGTGCCAGCATCCTCAGGCAGGGCGCATCTACTATTAAGCAGTTCTTC.